Listed below are T cell receptor beta chains from one sample, sequenced in a study of beta chain features in type 1 diabetes. Sequenced by immunoSEQ multiplex PCR; TCRdb stores in-frame clones only, minus some. The sample has some 330,000 clones; 10% to 15% are singletons. The source material was naive CD4+ T cells from blood. The receptors were gathered from a woman younger than 30 with type 1 diabetes. CDR3s include the opening cysteine and the closing phenylalanine or tryptophan. D genes are given only for firm matches. Expanded clones are given a class, and other clones once, few, many or no size at all.

J | size | V | D | CDR3 | DNA
TRBJ2-1 | few | TRBV9 | NA | CASNKDTGYNEQFF | TGTGCCAGCAATAAAGATACAGGCTACAATGAGCAGTTCTTC
TRBJ1-2 | NA | TRBV5-4 | TRBD1 | CASSWGGTGLNGYTF | TGTGCCAGCAGCTGGGGGGGGACAGGGCTTAATGGCTACACCTTC
TRBJ2-7 | few | TRBV6-6 | NA | CASTKGESYEQYF | TGTGCCAGCACCAAGGGGGAATCCTACGAGCAGTACTTC
TRBJ2-5 | NA | TRBV6-6 | NA | CASSSRDSKRGTQYF | TGTGCCAGCAGTAGCCGGGACTCAAAAAGGGGGACCCAGTACTTC
TRBJ2-7 | few | TRBV6-1 | TRBD1 | CASSPGQGAYEQYF | TGTGCCAGCAGTCCCGGACAGGGGGCCTACGAGCAGTACTTC
TRBJ2-7 | NA | TRBV2 | NA | CASSSNSYEQYF | TGTGCCAGCAGTTCTAATTCCTACGAGCAGTACTTC
TRBJ1-2 | few | TRBV2 | NA | CASTNLVDLGGYGYTF | TGTGCCAGCACGAACCTAGTCGACTTAGGGGGCTATGGCTACACCTTC
TRBJ2-3 | NA | TRBV5-1 | NA | CASSSGGADTQYF | TGCGCCAGCAGCTCCGGAGGGGCAGATACGCAGTATTTT
TRBJ2-2 | NA | TRBV7-2 | NA | CASGSNTGELFF | TGTGCCAGCGGCAGTAACACCGGGGAGCTGTTTTTT
TRBJ2-3 | NA | TRBV7-2 | NA | CASRRVSGTDTQYF | TGTGCCAGCAGAAGGGTTAGCGGCACAGATACGCAGTATTTT
TRBJ2-7 | NA | TRBV7-2 | NA | CASSYRASKEYEQYF | TGTGCCAGCAGTTACCGGGCTAGCAAAGAGTACGAGCAGTACTTC
TRBJ2-7 | few | TRBV2 | NA | CASSEAGRYEQYF | TGTGCCAGCAGTGAAGCGGGGCGTTACGAGCAGTACTTC
TRBJ2-6 | NA | TRBV2 | TRBD2 | CASSRLAGGSYSGANVLTF | TGTGCCAGCAGCCGACTAGCGGGAGGTTCCTACTCTGGGGCCAACGTCCTGACTTTC
TRBJ2-1 | NA | TRBV11-2 | NA | CASSLGLYNEQFF | TGTGCCAGCAGCCTGGGACTTTACAATGAGCAGTTCTTC
TRBJ1-5 | NA | TRBV1 | NA | CTSSQGGGQGHQPQHF | TGCACCAGCAGCCAAGGGGGAGGACAGGGCCATCAGCCCCAGCATTTT
TRBJ2-7 | few | TRBV5-1 | TRBD1 | CASSRDSPTYEQYF | TGCGCCAGCAGCCGGGACAGCCCGACCTACGAGCAGTACTTC
TRBJ2-7 | few | TRBV9 | NA | CASSVEQGPYEQYF | TGTGCCAGCAGCGTAGAACAGGGCCCCTACGAGCAGTACTTC
TRBJ2-2 | few | TRBV9 | NA | CASSGVPEVGELFF | TGTGCCAGCAGCGGAGTCCCGGAGGTCGGGGAGCTGTTTTTT
TRBJ1-5 | NA | TRBV11-3 | NA | CASSLFSNQPQHF | TGTGCCAGCAGCTTATTCAGTAATCAGCCCCAGCATTTT
TRBJ2-7 | NA | TRBV18 | TRBD1 | CASSPPNPTGAYEQYF | TGTGCCAGCTCACCCCCTAACCCGACAGGGGCCTACGAGCAGTACTTC
TRBJ2-7 | few | TRBV6-1 | NA | CASSEPGRYEQYF | TGTGCCAGCAGTGAACCGGGGAGGTACGAGCAGTACTTC
TRBJ1-1 | few | TRBV9 | TRBD1 | CASSAGQGSNTEAFF | TGTGCCAGCAGCGCTGGACAGGGCTCGAACACTGAAGCTTTCTTT
TRBJ2-1 | few | TRBV9 | NA | CASSYGQGTYNEQFF | TGTGCCAGCAGCTACGGGCAGGGAACCTACAATGAGCAGTTCTTC
TRBJ2-4 | few | TRBV7-2 | NA | CASSLVWEGGNIQYF | TGTGCCAGCAGCTTAGTGTGGGAGGGGGGAAACATTCAGTACTTC
TRBJ1-1 | few | TRBV9 | TRBD1 | CASSPGQGAGEAFF | TGTGCCAGCAGCCCGGGACAGGGGGCGGGTGAAGCTTTCTTT
TRBJ1-4 | few | TRBV10-3 | NA | CATLPQTTTNEKLFF | TGTGCCACCTTACCTCAGACTACAACTAATGAAAAACTGTTTTTT
TRBJ2-1 | NA | TRBV25-1 | NA | CASSDPQGPNEQFF | TGTGCCAGCAGTGACCCCCAGGGGCCCAATGAGCAGTTCTTC
TRBJ2-1 | few | TRBV14 | NA | CASSHPWDKGDEQFF | TGTGCCAGCAGCCATCCATGGGACAAAGGGGATGAGCAGTTCTTC
TRBJ1-2 | NA | TRBV5-1 | NA | CASAITTDGRGHYGYTF | TGCGCCAGCGCGATCACCACGGACGGGCGGGGTCACTATGGCTACACCTTC
TRBJ2-1 | NA | TRBV7-3 | NA | CASSSRRNEQFF | TGTGCCAGCAGCTCAAGGAGGAATGAGCAGTTCTTC
TRBJ2-7 | few | TRBV29-1 | TRBD1 | CSVSGQRYEQYF | TGCAGCGTATCGGGACAGAGATACGAGCAGTACTTC
TRBJ2-2 | few | TRBV9 | NA | CASSVWGAGELFF | TGTGCCAGCAGCGTGTGGGGAGCCGGGGAGCTGTTTTTT
TRBJ1-1 | NA | TRBV5-4 | NA | CASSLASGQGVGAFF | TGTGCCAGCAGCTTGGCATCGGGACAAGGGGTAGGAGCTTTCTTT
TRBJ2-7 | NA | TRBV28 | NA | CASSNPPLESSYEQYF | TGTGCCAGCAGTAACCCCCCCTTGGAGAGCTCCTACGAGCAGTACTTC
TRBJ1-2 | NA | TRBV27 | NA | CASSNQGFGYTF | TGTGCCAGCAGTAACCAGGGATTTGGCTACACCTTC